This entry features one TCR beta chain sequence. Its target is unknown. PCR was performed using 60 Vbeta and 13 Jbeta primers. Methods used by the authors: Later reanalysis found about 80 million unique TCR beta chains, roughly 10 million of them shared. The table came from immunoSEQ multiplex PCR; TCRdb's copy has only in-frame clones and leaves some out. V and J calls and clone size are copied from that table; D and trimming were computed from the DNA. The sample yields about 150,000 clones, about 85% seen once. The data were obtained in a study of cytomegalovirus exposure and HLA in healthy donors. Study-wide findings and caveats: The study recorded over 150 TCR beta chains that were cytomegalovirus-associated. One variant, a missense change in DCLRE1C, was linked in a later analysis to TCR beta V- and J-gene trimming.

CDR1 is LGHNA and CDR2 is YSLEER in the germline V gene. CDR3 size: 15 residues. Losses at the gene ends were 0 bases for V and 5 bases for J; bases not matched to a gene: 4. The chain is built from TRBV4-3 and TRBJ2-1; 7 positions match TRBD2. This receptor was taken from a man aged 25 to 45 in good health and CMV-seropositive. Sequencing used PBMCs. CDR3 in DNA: TGCGCCAGCAGCCAAGAGACTAGCAGGGACAATGAGCAGTTCTTC. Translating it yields CASSQETSRDNEQFF.